This TCR beta chain is from a study of OX40 agonist ivuxolimab in advanced cancers. For the study at large: Therapy given before enrollment (anti-PD-1, anti-PD-L1 or anti-CTLA-4) was allowed, and over 35% had some. Two cutaneous melanoma patients and one hepatocellular carcinoma patient, three in all, had partial responses.

Clones were sequenced by immunoSEQ multiplex PCR, and TCRdb holds only the in-frame ones, with some missing. In the table there are approximately 70,000 clones, just under 95% of which are singletons. The CDR3 extends over 16 amino acids. Deletions cut 1 base from V and 3 bases from J, with 13 bases between. The V gene's germline CDR1 is SGHTA and CDR2 FQGTGA. The rearrangement uses TRBV7-3 and TRBJ2-1; D unclear. The sample was CD4+ or CD8+ T cells sorted from blood, taken in a trial of the OX40 agonist ivuxolimab. The clonotype was recovered from an adult with an advanced solid tumor such as melanoma, head and neck, liver or kidney cancer. This CDR3 is CASSLRGGKLYNEQFF. The CDR3 DNA reads as TGTGCCAGCAGCTTAAGAGGCGGAAAGCTCTACAATGAGCAGTTCTTC.